The T cell receptor beta chain under discussion was sequenced for a study of T cells in tuberculosis. The CDR3 is 15 amino acids. In germline, CDR1 is ENHRY, CDR2 SYGVKD. The V segment lost 6 bases and the J segment 0 bases; nucleotides outside the gene matches: 6. Method: immunoSEQ multiplex PCR; TCRdb's copy keeps in-frame clones and lacks some. The sample lists about 33,000 clones, 80% to 95% seen once, with about 7.4% in the top ten. The sequenced sample consisted of PBMCs. V and J are TRBV10-3 and TRBJ2-3; 7 bases match TRBD2. This clonotype was sampled from a donor between 10 and 35 years old with latent tuberculosis or without tuberculosis infection. Some clones in this sample may be carry-over from other donors' samples. The CDR3 spells CAISLSGTSTDTQYF. CDR3 DNA: TGTGCCATCAGCCTAAGCGGGACTAGCACAGATACGCAGTATTTT.